The 30 T cell receptor beta chains below all came from one sample that was sequenced in a study of metastatic and nonmetastatic thyroid tumors (dated by TCRdb to the early 2020s). Libraries were constructed by PCR. Sequenced on an Illumina HiSeq 4000. TCRdb reanalyzed the raw reads on its own, using fastp at Q25 for trimming and MiXCR for clone calling, and kept in-frame beta chains. Recorded for this sample are more than 13,000 clones; less than 25% of them occurred a single time. Around 8.6% of the sample goes to the ten largest clones. No patient had received any treatment before thyroid surgery. Material: blood. These receptors all stem from a female donor with papillary thyroid cancer or a benign thyroid nodule (not recorded which). Some clones in this sample may be carry-over from other donors' samples.

The chain carries TRBV5-6 and TRBJ1-4; D is perhaps TRBD1 (6 bases). There are 15 residues in the CDR3. Germline CDR1 is SGHDT and CDR2 is YYEEEE. The ends were cut back, 0 bases at V and 4 bases at J, with 10 bases in the middle. This CDR3 is CASSLVGRGNEKLFF. Here the CDR3 DNA reads TGTGCCAGCAGCTTGGTCGGCAGGGGTAATGAAAAACTGTTTTTT.

This clone was observed many times. In nucleotides, the CDR3 is TGTGCCAGCGAACTAGCGGGAGGGGGTGAGACCCAGTACTTC. Protein product: CASELAGGGETQYF. The J gene is TRBJ2-5, the V gene TRBV11-3, with 13 bases that match TRBD2. Germline CDR1 reads SGHNT; CDR2 reads YENEEA. The CDR3 covers 14 residues. With 8 bases clipped from V and 5 bases from J, the junction kept 5 bases outside the gene matches.

This clone was recorded at least ten times. The chain couples TRBV12-3 or TRBV12-4 to TRBJ1-1; 11 bases map to TRBD1. Trimming at V came to 3 bases and at J to 0 bases, leaving 6 bases not matched to a gene. This CDR3 has 17 amino acids. CDR3 sequence (DNA): TGTGCCAGCAGTTTCGGACAGGGGGCCCATATGAACACTGAAGCTTTCTTT. This sequence encodes CASSFGQGAHMNTEAFF.

The chain has TRBV4-1 and TRBJ1-3, with TRBD1 as a possible D gene (5 bases). Trimming stripped 0 bases from V and 0 bases from J, with 18 bases between. Germline CDR1 MGHRA, CDR2 YSYEKL. This CDR3 region has 19 residues. The CDR3 loop reads CASSQDLSLGPDSGNTIYF. As DNA, the CDR3 is TGCGCCAGCAGCCAAGATCTGAGTTTGGGACCCGACTCTGGAAACACCATATATTTT.

The V and J genes are TRBV27 and TRBJ1-6; D gene uncertain. Germline CDR1 is MNHEY and CDR2 is SMNVEV (reference sequence). V was cut by 8 bases and J by 7 bases, with 12 bases left in between. The CDR3 contains 13 residues. The CDR3 DNA reads TGTGCCAGCGGCCGGTTGAACAATTCACCCCTCCACTTT. Translated, it gives CASGRLNNSPLHF.

The sample holds many counts of this clone. A much larger clone differs from this one at a single base, so this may be a read error. The rearrangement links TRBV28 to TRBJ2-7; 11 nucleotides agree with TRBD1. The CDR3 consists of 16 residues. Germline V gene sequence: CDR1 MDHEN, CDR2 SYDVKM. Here the CDR3 DNA reads TGTGCCGGCAGTTTACGGATGGGACAGGGGGTGAACGAGCAGTACTTC. It is translated as CAGSLRMGQGVNEQYF.

This clone was observed at least ten times. This chain joins TRBV20-1 and TRBJ2-3; the match to TRBD2 covers 12 bases. Germline CDR1 DFQATT, CDR2 SNEGSKA (reference sequence). The CDR3 has 16 residues. V trimming: 0 bases; J trimming: 2 bases; junction bases outside the gene matches: 3. The CDR3 reads CSARDRTSGTTDTQYF. The CDR3 coding sequence is TGCAGTGCTAGAGATCGGACTAGCGGGACCACAGATACGCAGTATTTT.

This clone qualifies as medium-sized. V usage is TRBV6-1 and J usage is TRBJ1-2; 10 positions agree with TRBD1. V lost 6 bases and J lost 3; bases outside the gene matches: 4. The CDR3 sequence is 14 residues long. The germline gives CDR1 MNHNS, CDR2 SASEGT. The chain's CDR3 is CASRLDRGDYGYTF. The CDR3 nucleotides are TGTGCCAGCAGATTGGACAGGGGGGACTATGGCTACACCTTC.

Sample share makes this clone medium-sized (0.01 to 0.1%). V and J are TRBV5-1 and TRBJ2-7, with D possibly being TRBD1 or TRBD2 (5 bases each). Trimming removed 4 bases from V and 3 bases from J, with 14 bases in between. The CDR3 contains 14 residues. The germline V gene has CDR1 SGHRS and CDR2 YFSETQ. CDR3 DNA: TGCGCCAGCAGCCTTTTGACAGAGGGCTACGAGCAGTACTTC. It yields the protein CASSLLTEGYEQYF.

The sample holds many counts of this clone. V usage is TRBV18 and J usage is TRBJ2-3; the match to TRBD2 covers 10 bases. CDR1 KGHSH and CDR2 LQKENI come from the germline V gene. This CDR3 region has 16 residues. Losses at the gene ends were 0 bases for V and 4 bases for J; bases not matched to a gene: 4. DNA of the CDR3: TGTGCCAGCTCACCACCCAGCGGGGGGGTATCAGATACGCAGTATTTT. Encoded protein: CASSPPSGGVSDTQYF.

The J gene is TRBJ1-5, the V gene TRBV9; D gene unclear. V was shortened by 3 bases and J by 4 bases, with 8 bases between the two germline ends. Germline CDR1 is SGDLS and CDR2 is YYNGEE. The CDR3 is 13 residues long. The CDR3 sequence is CASSDTDNQPQHF. CDR3 nucleotides: TGTGCCAGCAGCGACACGGATAATCAGCCCCAGCATTTT.

This clone was found a few times. The rearrangement joins TRBV19 to TRBJ2-6; D possibly corresponds to TRBD1 (5 bases). Germline loops: CDR1 LNHDA, CDR2 SQIVND (reference sequence). The CDR3 runs to 17 residues. Trimming shortened V by 4 bases and J by 0 bases, and 13 bases separated the two germline ends. CDR3 protein: CASSRGRAVSGANVLTF. The CDR3 DNA reads TGTGCCAGTAGTAGGGGCAGAGCAGTCTCTGGGGCCAACGTCCTGACTTTC.

In this sample, this clone is medium-sized. This chain uses TRBV4-1 with TRBJ1-2; weak D call: TRBD1 (6 bases). Deletions cut 0 bases from V and 5 bases from J, with 16 bases between. CDR3 length: 16 amino acids. Germline V gene sequence: CDR1 MGHRA, CDR2 YSYEKL. The CDR3 region has the DNA TGCGCCAGCAGCCAAGAGGGGGGGGGCAAATTGTATGGCTACACCTTC. Its protein is CASSQEGGGKLYGYTF.

The rearrangement joins TRBV30 to TRBJ1-3; no firm D call. Germline lookup yields CDR1 GTSNPN and CDR2 SVGIG (reference sequence). This CDR3 contains 17 residues. The ends were cut back, 1 base at V and 0 bases at J, with 16 bases in the middle. The DNA for the CDR3 is TGTGCCTGGAGTGGAGTTCGGACGCCTAGCTCTGGAAACACCATATATTTT. Protein: CAWSGVRTPSSGNTIYF. The whole variable domain, filled in from reference TRBV30 and TRBJ1-3, reads SQTIHQWPATLVQPVGSPLSLECTVEGTSNPNLYWYRQAAGRGLQLLFYSVGIGQISSEVPQNLSASRPQDRQFILSSKKLLLSDSGFYLCAWSGVRTPSSGNTIYFGEGSWLTVV.

This clone was observed at least ten times. This sequence joins TRBV20-1 and TRBJ1-5; D unresolved. This CDR3 is 14 amino acids long. The ends were cut back, 5 bases at V and 4 bases at J, with 15 bases in the middle. The germline V gene encodes CDR1 DFQATT and CDR2 SNEGSKA (reference sequence). CDR3 bases: TGCAGTGCTCCTCGTGGGAACTCTAATCAGCCCCAGCATTTT. It translates to CSAPRGNSNQPQHF.

This clone appeared many times. The V gene is TRBV7-9, the J gene TRBJ1-2; D call uncertain. This CDR3 is built from 14 residues. V was shortened by 1 base and J by 0 bases, with 6 bases between the two germline ends. The germline CDR1 and CDR2 sequences are SEHNR and FQNEAQ (reference sequence). The CDR3 DNA reads as TGTGCCAGCAGCTTAGACACCGCTAACTATGGCTACACCTTC. This codes for CASSLDTANYGYTF.

The V call is TRBV20-1, the J call TRBJ2-7; 10 nucleotides match TRBD2. Germline CDR1 reads DFQATT; CDR2 reads SNEGSKA (reference sequence). CDR3 size: 14 residues. J lost 3 bases, V lost 6 bases, and 8 bases had no gene match. This CDR3 reads CSAYSSGGFYEQYF. The CDR3 DNA is TGCAGTGCCTACTCTAGCGGGGGATTCTACGAGCAGTACTTC.

This clone rates as medium-sized (0.01 to 0.1%). The chain has TRBV20-1 and TRBJ2-7, with 8 bases lining up with TRBD2. V dropped 1 base and J dropped 4; count of bases not matched to a gene: 9. CDR1 and CDR2 from the germline V gene are DFQATT and SNEGSKA (reference sequence). CDR3 length: 15 amino acids. The CDR3 here is CSARVGREAGYEQYF. Here the CDR3 DNA reads TGCAGTGCTAGAGTAGGGCGGGAGGCGGGTTACGAGCAGTACTTC.

CDR3 protein: CASSQVMVISYEQYF. Here the CDR3 DNA reads TGTGCCAGCAGCCAAGTAATGGTCATCTCCTACGAGCAGTACTTC. The chain carries TRBV14 and TRBJ2-7; unclear D gene. Trimming removed 1 base from V and 0 bases from J, with 10 bases in between. CDR1 SGHDN and CDR2 FVKESK come from the germline V gene. The CDR3 has 15 residues.

By frequency in the sample, this clone is medium-sized. The V call is TRBV7-8, the J call TRBJ2-7; D unclear. V was pared by 5 bases and J by 3 bases, with 11 bases between. This CDR3 region has 13 residues. Germline CDR1 is SGHVS and CDR2 is FQNEAQ. The CDR3 region is CASSTSRVYEQYF. The CDR3 DNA reads as TGTGCCAGCAGCACTTCTCGGGTCTACGAGCAGTACTTC.

This clone qualifies as medium-sized (0.01 to 0.1%). The chain joins TRBV19 to TRBJ2-1; D is undetermined. V was clipped by 3 bases and J by 0 bases, with 3 bases between them. The CDR3 totals 13 residues. Looked up from germline, CDR1 is LNHDA and CDR2 is SQIVND (reference sequence). The CDR3 DNA is TGTGCCAGTAGTATGAGCTCCTACAATGAGCAGTTCTTC. Amino acids: CASSMSSYNEQFF.

There are many counts of this clone. CDR3: CASSQGTMGTDTQYF. The CDR3 DNA follows: TGTGCCAGCAGCCAGGGGACTATGGGCACAGATACGCAGTATTTT. The chain employs TRBV11-3 and TRBJ2-3; D might be TRBD2 (7 bases). The V gene lost 5 bases and the J gene lost 1 base, with 13 bases spanning the gap. This CDR3 spans 15 amino acids. The germline gives CDR1 SGHNT, CDR2 YENEEA.

The genes are TRBV5-1 and TRBJ2-1; D not certain. Looked up from germline, CDR1 is SGHRS and CDR2 is YFSETQ. V lost 1 base, J lost 3 bases, and 11 bases lay in between. The CDR3 extends over 15 amino acids. The CDR3 spells CASSLNYRGYNEQFF. The CDR3 DNA follows: TGCGCCAGCAGCTTGAACTATCGTGGCTACAATGAGCAGTTCTTC. The variable domain in full, with the rest retrieved from reference TRBV5-1 and TRBJ2-1, is KAGVTQTPRYLIKTRGQQVTLSCSPISGHRSVSWYQQTPGQGLQFLFEYFSETQRNKGNFPGRFSGRQFSNSRSEMNVSTLELGDSALYLCASSLNYRGYNEQFFGPGTRLTVL.

This clone was counted at least ten times. This chain uses TRBV19 with TRBJ1-2, with a tentative D call TRBD1 (6 bases). The CDR3 totals 15 residues. Germline CDR1 and CDR2: LNHDA and SQIVND (reference sequence). Trimming shortened V by 8 bases and J by 4 bases, and 20 bases separated the two germline ends. The CDR3 DNA reads as TGTGCCAGTGCCGTGGGGGTACAGGGTCTCTATGGCTACACCTTC. Encoded protein: CASAVGVQGLYGYTF. Combining the CDR3 with reference TRBV19 and TRBJ1-2 gives the whole variable domain DGGITQSPKYLFRKEGQNVTLSCEQNLNHDAMYWYRQDPGQGLRLIYYSQIVNDFQKGDIAEGYSVSREKKESFPLTVTSAQKNPTAFYLCASAVGVQGLYGYTFGSGTRLTVV.

This clone showed up many times. This rearrangement joins TRBV18 to TRBJ1-1; tentatively, D is TRBD1 (5 bases). Germline CDR1 reads KGHSH; CDR2 reads LQKENI. The V end was cut by 6 bases, the J end by 1 base, with 9 bases between. This CDR3 has 13 residues. The CDR3 DNA reads TGTGCCAGCTCTAGCGGGGCGAACACTGAAGCTTTCTTT. Its protein product is CASSSGANTEAFF.

This clone showed up many times. V is TRBV27 and J is TRBJ2-3, with TRBD2 identical over 7 bases. Trimming cost V 4 bases and J 2 bases; bases outside gene matches: 6. This CDR3 has 15 residues. Germline lookup yields CDR1 MNHEY and CDR2 SMNVEV (reference sequence). CDR3 region: CASSSQRGFTDTQYF. The CDR3 DNA reads TGTGCCAGCAGTTCTCAGCGGGGCTTCACAGATACGCAGTATTTT.

By its share, this clone is medium-sized. Other DNA sequences in this sample translate to the same CDR3. This chain uses TRBV19 with TRBJ2-1, with 7 bases lining up with TRBD1. Germline V gene lookup returns CDR1 LNHDA and CDR2 SQIVND (reference sequence). The CDR3 has 14 amino acids. Unmatched junction bases numbered 0, after V lost 4 bases and J lost 0 bases. The CDR3, as DNA: TGTGCCAGTAGTACAGGGGGCTCCTACAATGAGCAGTTCTTC. It translates to CASSTGGSYNEQFF.

This chain links TRBV6-1 with TRBJ1-1; D remains ambiguous. The ends were cut back, 1 base at V and 4 bases at J, with 7 bases in the middle. Germline lookup yields CDR1 MNHNS and CDR2 SASEGT. This CDR3 is built from 13 residues. CDR3 sequence reads: CASSEERITEAFF. In DNA form, the CDR3 reads TGTGCCAGCAGTGAAGAGCGAATCACTGAAGCTTTCTTT.

A word on this clone: This may be a read error, as it is one base from a much larger clone. J is TRBJ2-5 and V is TRBV4-1, with 7 positions matching TRBD2. CDR1 is MGHRA and CDR2 is YSYEKL in the germline V gene. The trim removed 2 bases at V and 2 bases at J, leaving 11 bases unmatched. The CDR3 has 17 residues. The DNA of the CDR3 is TGCGCCAGCAGCCAATTTCCTAGCGGACCACTTCAAGAGACCCAGTACTTC. This sequence encodes CASSQFPSGPLQETQYF.

This clone was seen at least ten times. The rearrangement uses TRBV20-1 and TRBJ2-1; D might be TRBD2 (6 bases). This CDR3 region has 17 residues. V dropped 0 bases and J dropped 0 bases, with 15 bases sitting between them. Per the germline V gene, CDR1 is DFQATT and CDR2 is SNEGSKA (reference sequence). CDR3 in amino acids: CSARDVALANSYNEQFF. CDR3 coding DNA: TGCAGTGCTAGAGATGTGGCCCTAGCGAACTCCTACAATGAGCAGTTCTTC.